These 12 T cell receptor beta chains were all obtained from the same sample, sequenced in a study of blood T cell repertoires in COVID-19. This table comes from immunoSEQ multiplex PCR, and its TCRdb copy is limited to in-frame clones, with some not included. The sample includes about 320,000 clones, around 89% seen only once; the top ten take around 6%. Sequencing used peripheral blood. The receptor set was obtained from a man between 18 and 35 years old who had recovered from COVID-19.

The chain employs TRBV27 and TRBJ1-2, with D unresolved. The CDR3 length is 14 residues. The V gene's germline CDR1 is MNHEY and CDR2 SMNVEV (reference sequence). Trimming removed 4 bases at V and 8 bases at J, with 17 bases between. The CDR3 protein is CASSSPTDAGGYTF. For the CDR3, the DNA is TGTGCCAGCAGTTCGCCCACCGACGCGGGGGGCTACACCTTC.

The chain links TRBV2 to TRBJ2-3; 9 nucleotides agree with TRBD2. Trimming removed 5 bases from V and 4 bases from J; junction bases left unmatched: 13. The CDR3 extends over 17 amino acids. Per the germline V gene, CDR1 is SNHLY and CDR2 is FYNNEI. The DNA for the CDR3 is TGTGCCAGCAGTAATGTCGGACTAGCGAGTGAGTCAGATACGCAGTATTTT. Its translation: CASSNVGLASESDTQYF.

The J gene is TRBJ1-2, the V gene TRBV2, with no clear D. Trimming pared 7 bases from V and 6 bases from J, leaving 21 bases between. Germline CDR1 reads SNHLY; CDR2 reads FYNNEI. The CDR3 length is 15 residues. The CDR3 region has the DNA TGTGCCAGCACACCTACTAGCCAGGCCGCGAATGGCTACACCTTC. Translation: CASTPTSQAANGYTF. Filled out from reference TRBV2 and TRBJ1-2, the complete variable domain reads EPEVTQTPSHQVTQMGQEVILRCVPISNHLYFYWYRQILGQKVEFLVSFYNNEISEKSEIFDDQFSVERPDGSNFTLKIRSTKLEDSAMYFCASTPTSQAANGYTFGSGTRLTVV.

The chain is built from TRBV3-1 (or the pseudogene TRBV3-2) and TRBJ1-5, with 11 bases that match TRBD1. Germline values: CDR1 LGHDT, CDR2 YNNKEL (reference sequence). V trimming: 4 bases; J trimming: 10 bases; junction bases outside the gene matches: 6. CDR3 length equals 14 residues. The CDR3 DNA reads TGTGCCAGCAGCCCTGGGACAGGGGGTCGTCCCCAGCATTTT. Protein sequence: CASSPGTGGRPQHF.

The rearrangement uses TRBV11-2 and TRBJ2-2, with 7 bases fitting TRBD1. V was clipped by 3 bases and J by 6 bases; unmatched bases: 7. Germline CDR1 reads SGHAT; CDR2 reads FQNNGV. The CDR3 totals 15 residues. The DNA of the CDR3 is TGTGCCAGCAGCTTCACAGGGGTCCGGGCCGGGGAGCTGTTTTTT. Its translation: CASSFTGVRAGELFF.

The chain has TRBV7-9 and TRBJ1-4; 9 nucleotides line up with TRBD1. Germline CDR1 and CDR2: SEHNR and FQNEAQ (reference sequence). The trim removed 4 bases at V and 8 bases at J, leaving 5 bases unmatched. The CDR3 consists of 14 residues. The chain's CDR3 is CASSSGTGTEKLFF. The CDR3 DNA reads TGTGCCAGCAGCTCGGGGACAGGGACGGAAAAACTGTTTTTT.

The chain recombines TRBV28 with TRBJ1-2; TRBD1 aligns across 8 bases. The V and J ends lost 5 bases and 11 bases, in that order; junction bases with no gene match: 16. This CDR3 comprises 15 residues. Germline CDR1 is MDHEN and CDR2 is SYDVKM. CDR3 protein: CASSLAPGQGRGYTF. The CDR3 bases are TGTGCCAGCAGTCTAGCCCCAGGACAGGGTCGTGGGTACACCTTC.

This clone was counted once. The V call is TRBV19, the J call TRBJ2-3; 10 positions agree with TRBD2. The CDR3 length is 15 residues. Germline CDR1 is LNHDA and CDR2 is SQIVND (reference sequence). V lost 5 bases, J lost 2 bases, and 4 bases stayed unmatched. The CDR3 sequence is CASSSSGSPTDTQYF. The CDR3 region has the DNA TGTGCCAGTAGTTCTAGCGGGAGCCCCACAGATACGCAGTATTTT.

The V and J genes are TRBV2 and TRBJ1-5; D perhaps matches TRBD1 (5 bases). Germline assignment: CDR1 SNHLY and CDR2 FYNNEI. Between the trimmed V and J ends, which lost 4 bases and 9 bases, there was a span of 16 bases. The CDR3 covers 14 residues. The CDR3 coding sequence is TGTGCCAGCAGTGCCGATCGGGGGACGGGGCCCCAGCATTTT. Its translation: CASSADRGTGPQHF.

V usage is TRBV12-3 or TRBV12-4 and J usage is TRBJ2-7; tentatively, D is TRBD2 (6 bases). The length of the CDR3 is 10 residues. V lost 8 bases, J lost 7 bases, and 9 bases lay in between. CDR3 loop: CASGGAEQYF. DNA of the CDR3: TGTGCCAGCGGAGGGGCAGAGCAGTACTTC.

The chain has TRBV7-2 and TRBJ2-5, with TRBD1 as a possible D gene (5 bases). This CDR3 comprises 16 residues. CDR1 and CDR2 from the germline V gene are SGHTA and FQGNSA. Trimming left V 3 bases short and J 5 bases short, with 19 bases between. The CDR3 here is CASSFGASSTSETQYF. The CDR3 DNA reads TGTGCCAGCAGCTTTGGGGCCTCCTCCACATCGGAGACCCAGTACTTC.

V is TRBV29-1 and J is TRBJ2-7, with a possible D match to TRBD1 (5 bases). The CDR3 loop spans 14 amino acids. Germline V CDR1 and CDR2: SQVTM, ANQGSEA. The ends were cut back, 1 base at V and 3 bases at J, with 13 bases in the middle. The CDR3 region is CSVEVGPGIYEQYF. In nucleotides, the CDR3 is TGCAGCGTTGAAGTGGGGCCAGGTATCTACGAGCAGTACTTC.